These 9 T cell receptor beta chains came from one sample sequenced in a study of T cells after posttransplantation cyclophosphamide. Produced via immunoSEQ multiplex PCR; TCRdb's table is partial and in-frame only. The sample holds 7,000 or so clones, and no clone turns up only once. Busulfan-fludarabine conditioning, marrow transplant, and cyclophosphamide on days +3 and +4 were administered. This material consisted of PBMCs, taken after allogeneic stem cell transplant with posttransplant cyclophosphamide. The receptors derive from a female patient aged 50-65 years who received an allogeneic stem cell transplant from an unrelated donor, was CMV-positive, and had acute GVHD only. The graft donor may have given rise to some T cells.

This clone rates as medium-sized. The chain employs TRBV2 and TRBJ2-2; TRBD2 matches 13 bases. The trim removed 6 bases at V and 4 bases at J, leaving 2 bases unmatched. Germline CDR1 is SNHLY and CDR2 is FYNNEI. The CDR3 loop spans 15 amino acids. This chain's CDR3 is CASRGLAGATGELFF. CDR3 DNA: TGTGCCAGCAGAGGACTAGCGGGAGCCACCGGGGAGCTGTTTTTT.

CDR3 nucleotide sequence: TGTGCCAGCAGCCCCCGAGGGGTGGGAGGAGGAACAGATACGCAGTATTTT. It encodes CASSPRGVGGGTDTQYF. The chain joins TRBV11-2 to TRBJ2-3; D possibly corresponds to TRBD2 (6 bases). This CDR3 has 17 amino acids. V was pared by 5 bases and J by 3 bases, with 21 bases between. The germline CDR1 and CDR2 sequences are SGHAT and FQNNGV.

This clone was seen ten or more times. The chain has TRBV9 and TRBJ2-2, with 8 bases fitting TRBD2. Germline V gene data show CDR1 as SGDLS and CDR2 as YYNGEE. The CDR3 is 16 amino acids. Unmatched junction bases numbered 2, after V lost 0 bases and J lost 1 base. Here the CDR3 DNA reads TGTGCCAGCAGCGTAGCTACTAGCGGGAACACCGGGGAGCTGTTTTTT. This sequence encodes CASSVATSGNTGELFF.

This clone is medium-sized. The V call is TRBV7-9, the J call TRBJ2-7, with D tentatively TRBD1 (6 bases). Germline V gene lookup returns CDR1 SEHNR and CDR2 FQNEAQ (reference sequence). The CDR3 length is 14 residues. V lost 1 base and J 2 bases, leaving 9 bases between the germline ends. The CDR3 sequence: CASSLVGDTYEQYF. The CDR3 DNA sequence: TGTGCCAGCAGCTTAGTAGGGGACACCTACGAGCAGTACTTC.

Concerning this clone: A much larger clone differs from this one at a single base, so this may be a read error. The chain couples TRBV2 to TRBJ2-4; D not resolved. V lost 6 bases and J 9 bases, leaving 12 bases between the germline ends. The CDR3 sequence is 12 residues long. Germline CDR1 reads SNHLY; CDR2 reads FYNNEI. The CDR3 spells CASSRQETIQYF. In DNA, the CDR3 is TGTGCCAGCAGCCGACAAGAAACCATTCAGTACTTC.

This clone was picked up a small number of times. A read error may produce the germline difference seen at one junction end. J is TRBJ2-1 and V is TRBV7-7; 9 bases are a match to TRBD1. CDR1 is SSHAT, CDR2 FNYEAQ, per germline (reference sequence). The CDR3 is made up of 14 amino acids. The CDR3 is CASSLRGQGHEQFF. The CDR3 region has the DNA TGTGCTAGCAGCCTCCGGGGACAGGGTCATGAGCAGTTCTTC.

With respect to this clone: The sample has other DNA sequences that encode this CDR3 too. The chain joins TRBV4-2 to TRBJ2-7; TRBD2 aligns across 7 bases. The CDR3 loop spans 18 amino acids. V was clipped by 1 base and J by 4 bases; unmatched bases: 16. The germline CDR1 and CDR2 sequences are LGHNA and YNFKEQ. The CDR3 nucleotides read TGTGCCAGCAGCCAAGTGGGTATGCTGGGCGGGAGTTCATACGAGCAGTACTTC. This gives the protein CASSQVGMLGGSSYEQYF.

This clone was detected a few times. The J gene is TRBJ1-6, the V gene TRBV18; 9 bases are a match to TRBD1. CDR3 length: 19 amino acids. V lost 2 bases and J lost 8; bases outside the gene matches: 16. Per the germline V gene, CDR1 is KGHSH and CDR2 is LQKENI. CDR3 in amino acids: CASSPTGGFWGQGDSPLHF. The DNA of the CDR3 is TGTGCCAGCTCACCAACTGGTGGATTCTGGGGACAGGGAGATTCACCCCTCCACTTT.

This clone was counted many times. The J gene is TRBJ2-5, the V gene TRBV9, with a weak D call TRBD1 (6 bases). CDR1 SGDLS and CDR2 YYNGEE come from the germline V gene. V shed 2 bases and J shed 1 base, with 15 bases lying between them. This CDR3 comprises 16 residues. The CDR3 is CASSVSRIGGQETQYF. CDR3 DNA sequence: TGTGCCAGCAGCGTGTCCCGAATAGGGGGCCAAGAGACCCAGTACTTC.